Listed below are T cell receptor beta chains from one sample, sequenced in a study of OX40 agonist ivuxolimab in advanced cancers. Only in-frame clones appear in the TCRdb table, and some are missing; sequencing was by immunoSEQ multiplex PCR. Of about 90,000 clones in the sample, approximately 90% were seen once. The sample was CD4+ or CD8+ T cells sorted from blood, taken in a trial of the OX40 agonist ivuxolimab. Receptor source: an adult with an advanced solid tumor such as melanoma, head and neck, liver or kidney cancer. The CDR3 runs from the conserved cysteine through the conserved F or W. The order of the fields is V gene, clone size, D gene, J gene, CDR3 length, CDR3 protein, CDR3 DNA. D genes are given only for firm matches. Where a row states a size, it is once, few, many or the class of an expanded clone; other rows omit it.

v_call: TRBV6-6; clone_size: NA; d_call: TRBD1; j_call: TRBJ1-2; cdr3_length: 13; cdr3_aa: CASSRDRVGGYTF; cdr3_nt: TGTGCCAGCAGCAGGGACAGGGTGGGTGGCTACACCTTC
v_call: TRBV5-1; clone_size: NA; d_call: NA; j_call: TRBJ2-7; cdr3_length: 15; cdr3_aa: CASSPEASLSYEQYF; cdr3_nt: TGCGCCAGCAGCCCGGAGGCTAGTCTCTCCTACGAGCAGTACTTC
v_call: TRBV7-8; clone_size: once; d_call: NA; j_call: TRBJ2-7; cdr3_length: 14; cdr3_aa: CASSLARGRNEQYF; cdr3_nt: TGTGCCAGCAGCTTAGCACGGGGCAGAAACGAGCAGTACTTC
v_call: TRBV28; clone_size: NA; d_call: TRBD1; j_call: TRBJ1-3; cdr3_length: 14; cdr3_aa: CASSFGQAGNTIYF; cdr3_nt: TGTGCCAGCAGTTTCGGACAGGCGGGAAACACCATATATTTT
v_call: TRBV19; clone_size: NA; d_call: NA; j_call: TRBJ1-2; cdr3_length: 15; cdr3_aa: CASSIDCARNYGYTF; cdr3_nt: TGTGCCAGTAGTATAGATTGCGCCAGAAACTATGGCTACACCTTC
v_call: TRBV10-1; clone_size: NA; d_call: NA; j_call: TRBJ2-2; cdr3_length: 15; cdr3_aa: CASSESSLGAGELFF; cdr3_nt: TGCGCCAGCAGTGAGTCTAGCTTGGGCGCCGGGGAGCTGTTTTTT
v_call: TRBV6-5; clone_size: NA; d_call: NA; j_call: TRBJ2-7; cdr3_length: 14; cdr3_aa: CASSYSRESYEQYF; cdr3_nt: TGTGCCAGCAGTTACTCCCGGGAAAGCTACGAGCAGTACTTC
v_call: TRBV5-4; clone_size: NA; d_call: NA; j_call: TRBJ2-7; cdr3_length: 13; cdr3_aa: CASSLGARYEQYF; cdr3_nt: TGTGCCAGCAGCTTGGGGGCCAGGTACGAGCAGTACTTC
v_call: TRBV9; clone_size: NA; d_call: NA; j_call: TRBJ1-2; cdr3_length: 13; cdr3_aa: CASSVGGSYGYTF; cdr3_nt: TGTGCCAGCAGCGTAGGGGGGTCGTATGGCTACACCTTC
v_call: TRBV7-3; clone_size: NA; d_call: TRBD2; j_call: TRBJ2-3; cdr3_length: 16; cdr3_aa: CASSHLAGGTTHTQYF; cdr3_nt: TGTGCCAGCAGCCACCTAGCGGGGGGGACTACACATACGCAGTATTTT
v_call: TRBV7-8; clone_size: NA; d_call: NA; j_call: TRBJ2-2; cdr3_length: 13; cdr3_aa: CASSLGGTGELFF; cdr3_nt: TGTGCCAGCAGCTTAGGTGGCACCGGGGAGCTGTTTTTT
v_call: TRBV27; clone_size: once; d_call: NA; j_call: TRBJ2-7; cdr3_length: 13; cdr3_aa: CASSSGSSYEQYF; cdr3_nt: TGTGCCAGCAGTTCCGGCTCTAGCTACGAGCAGTACTTC
v_call: TRBV11-3; clone_size: NA; d_call: NA; j_call: TRBJ1-1; cdr3_length: 14; cdr3_aa: CASSYGNLNTEAFF; cdr3_nt: TGTGCCAGCAGCTATGGCAACTTGAACACTGAAGCTTTCTTT
v_call: TRBV4-1; clone_size: few; d_call: TRBD1; j_call: TRBJ1-5; cdr3_length: 16; cdr3_aa: CASSQSGTGANQPQHF; cdr3_nt: TGCGCCAGCAGCCAATCGGGGACAGGGGCCAATCAGCCCCAGCATTTT
v_call: TRBV4-1; clone_size: NA; d_call: NA; j_call: TRBJ2-3; cdr3_length: 13; cdr3_aa: CASSQPPTDTQYF; cdr3_nt: TGCGCCAGCAGCCAGCCACCCACAGATACGCAGTATTTT
v_call: TRBV19; clone_size: NA; d_call: NA; j_call: TRBJ2-1; cdr3_length: 11; cdr3_aa: CASIQGDEQFF; cdr3_nt: TGTGCCAGTATACAGGGCGATGAGCAGTTCTTC
v_call: TRBV6-6; clone_size: NA; d_call: TRBD2; j_call: TRBJ2-1; cdr3_length: 14; cdr3_aa: CASSGLAGAHEQFF; cdr3_nt: TGTGCCAGCAGTGGACTAGCGGGGGCTCATGAGCAGTTCTTC
v_call: TRBV7-3; clone_size: NA; d_call: NA; j_call: TRBJ2-1; cdr3_length: 11; cdr3_aa: CASSLAFEQFF; cdr3_nt: TGTGCCAGCAGCTTAGCCTTTGAGCAGTTCTTC
v_call: TRBV7-9; clone_size: once; d_call: NA; j_call: TRBJ2-1; cdr3_length: 16; cdr3_aa: CASSLGTASSYNEQFF; cdr3_nt: TGTGCCAGCAGCCTTGGGACGGCGAGCTCCTACAATGAGCAGTTCTTC
v_call: TRBV21-1; clone_size: NA; d_call: NA; j_call: TRBJ2-4; cdr3_length: 19; cdr3_aa: CASSQKSLAGGSAKNIQYF; cdr3_nt: TGTGCCAGCAGCCAGAAGTCACTAGCGGGAGGCTCGGCCAAAAACATTCAGTACTTC
v_call: TRBV28; clone_size: NA; d_call: TRBD2; j_call: TRBJ2-5; cdr3_length: 15; cdr3_aa: CASNSGTSPQETQYF; cdr3_nt: TGTGCCAGCAACTCCGGGACTAGCCCCCAAGAGACCCAGTACTTC
v_call: TRBV7-9; clone_size: many; d_call: NA; j_call: TRBJ1-2; cdr3_length: 15; cdr3_aa: CASSLALHGNDGYTF; cdr3_nt: TGTGCCAGCAGCTTAGCCCTCCACGGGAACGATGGCTACACCTTC
v_call: TRBV29-1; clone_size: NA; d_call: NA; j_call: TRBJ2-5; cdr3_length: 15; cdr3_aa: CSVPAPGSFQETQYF; cdr3_nt: TGCAGCGTCCCTGCGCCGGGCAGCTTCCAAGAGACCCAGTACTTC
v_call: TRBV19; clone_size: NA; d_call: NA; j_call: TRBJ1-3; cdr3_length: 15; cdr3_aa: CASSIFRTEGNTIYF; cdr3_nt: TGTGCCAGTAGTATTTTTCGGACTGAAGGAAACACCATATATTTT
v_call: TRBV2; clone_size: NA; d_call: TRBD2; j_call: TRBJ2-3; cdr3_length: 16; cdr3_aa: CASSEFLAESTDTQYF; cdr3_nt: TGTGCCAGCAGTGAGTTCCTAGCGGAAAGCACAGATACGCAGTATTTT
v_call: TRBV5-1; clone_size: NA; d_call: NA; j_call: TRBJ2-7; cdr3_length: 12; cdr3_aa: CASSWQYGEQYF; cdr3_nt: TGCGCCAGCAGCTGGCAGTATGGCGAGCAGTACTTC
v_call: TRBV7-8; clone_size: NA; d_call: NA; j_call: TRBJ2-7; cdr3_length: 15; cdr3_aa: CASSLDTSSIYEQYF; cdr3_nt: TGTGCCAGCAGCCTAGATACTAGCTCTATCTACGAGCAGTACTTC
v_call: TRBV18; clone_size: once; d_call: NA; j_call: TRBJ2-3; cdr3_length: 14; cdr3_aa: CASSPEGRPDTQYF; cdr3_nt: TGTGCCAGCTCACCGGAGGGCCGGCCAGATACGCAGTATTTT
v_call: TRBV10-1; clone_size: NA; d_call: TRBD2; j_call: TRBJ2-7; cdr3_length: 17; cdr3_aa: CANQGGLAVYSSYEQYF; cdr3_nt: TGCGCCAACCAAGGGGGACTAGCGGTTTATAGCTCCTACGAGCAGTACTTC
v_call: TRBV6-4; clone_size: NA; d_call: TRBD2; j_call: TRBJ2-2; cdr3_length: 13; cdr3_aa: CASSSGSTGELFF; cdr3_nt: TGTGCCAGCAGTAGCGGGAGCACCGGGGAGCTGTTTTTT
v_call: TRBV27; clone_size: NA; d_call: NA; j_call: TRBJ2-5; cdr3_length: 12; cdr3_aa: CASSNYQETQYF; cdr3_nt: TGTGCCAGCAGTAACTACCAAGAGACCCAGTACTTC
v_call: TRBV15; clone_size: NA; d_call: TRBD2; j_call: TRBJ2-1; cdr3_length: 17; cdr3_aa: CATSRVLAGGLTDEQFF; cdr3_nt: TGTGCCACCAGCAGAGTACTAGCGGGGGGGCTTACAGATGAGCAGTTCTTC
v_call: TRBV6-5; clone_size: NA; d_call: TRBD1; j_call: TRBJ2-7; cdr3_length: 15; cdr3_aa: CASRPDRDRGYEQYF; cdr3_nt: TGTGCCAGCAGACCCGACCGGGACAGGGGGTACGAGCAGTACTTC
v_call: TRBV7-2; clone_size: NA; d_call: NA; j_call: TRBJ2-7; cdr3_length: 15; cdr3_aa: CASSLGGGGPYEQYF; cdr3_nt: TGTGCCAGCAGCTTAGGTGGTGGTGGGCCCTACGAGCAGTACTTC
v_call: TRBV6-1; clone_size: NA; d_call: TRBD2; j_call: TRBJ2-5; cdr3_length: 15; cdr3_aa: CASSEQAGEEETQYF; cdr3_nt: TGTGCCAGCAGTGAGCAGGCGGGAGAGGAAGAGACCCAGTACTTC
v_call: TRBV27; clone_size: NA; d_call: NA; j_call: TRBJ2-7; cdr3_length: 15; cdr3_aa: CASRTHMDGGDEQYF; cdr3_nt: TGTGCCAGCAGGACCCATATGGACGGCGGGGACGAGCAGTACTTC
v_call: TRBV11-2; clone_size: NA; d_call: NA; j_call: TRBJ1-4; cdr3_length: 14; cdr3_aa: CASSKRSGMEKLFF; cdr3_nt: TGTGCCAGCAGCAAAAGGAGTGGGATGGAAAAACTGTTTTTT
v_call: TRBV5-4; clone_size: NA; d_call: TRBD2; j_call: TRBJ2-3; cdr3_length: 14; cdr3_aa: CASSWTSGTDTQYF; cdr3_nt: TGTGCCAGCAGTTGGACTAGCGGCACAGATACGCAGTATTTT
v_call: TRBV5-1; clone_size: NA; d_call: NA; j_call: TRBJ1-3; cdr3_length: 13; cdr3_aa: CASGEGSGNTIYF; cdr3_nt: TGCGCCAGCGGGGAGGGCTCTGGAAACACCATATATTTT
v_call: TRBV28; clone_size: NA; d_call: TRBD1; j_call: TRBJ2-7; cdr3_length: 22; cdr3_aa: CASTGSSLKGTVGFLIPYEQYF; cdr3_nt: TGTGCCAGCACTGGGTCCTCCTTAAAAGGGACAGTGGGATTCTTAATTCCCTACGAGCAGTACTTC
v_call: TRBV5-1; clone_size: NA; d_call: NA; j_call: TRBJ1-3; cdr3_length: 11; cdr3_aa: CASSFGNTIYF; cdr3_nt: TGCGCCAGCAGCTTCGGAAACACCATATATTTT
v_call: TRBV7-9; clone_size: NA; d_call: TRBD2; j_call: TRBJ2-1; cdr3_length: 18; cdr3_aa: CASSLAWTSGSKPYEQFF; cdr3_nt: TGTGCCAGCAGCTTAGCTTGGACTAGCGGGAGCAAGCCCTATGAGCAGTTCTTC
v_call: TRBV30; clone_size: NA; d_call: NA; j_call: TRBJ1-4; cdr3_length: 15; cdr3_aa: CAWSVLADTNEKLFF; cdr3_nt: TGTGCCTGGAGTGTACTGGCTGATACTAATGAAAAACTGTTTTTT
v_call: TRBV27; clone_size: NA; d_call: NA; j_call: TRBJ2-7; cdr3_length: 14; cdr3_aa: CASSLSGATYEQYF; cdr3_nt: TGTGCCAGCAGTTTATCGGGGGCCACCTACGAGCAGTACTTC
v_call: TRBV19; clone_size: NA; d_call: TRBD1; j_call: TRBJ2-1; cdr3_length: 14; cdr3_aa: CASSPGQGYNEQFF; cdr3_nt: TGTGCCAGTAGCCCGGGACAGGGCTACAATGAGCAGTTCTTC
v_call: TRBV27; clone_size: NA; d_call: NA; j_call: TRBJ2-7; cdr3_length: 13; cdr3_aa: CASSLSGVYEQYF; cdr3_nt: TGTGCCAGCAGTTTATCGGGGGTCTACGAGCAGTACTTC
v_call: TRBV7-9; clone_size: once; d_call: NA; j_call: TRBJ1-1; cdr3_length: 13; cdr3_aa: CASSLRGESEAFF; cdr3_nt: TGTGCCAGCAGCTTAAGAGGGGAGAGTGAAGCTTTCTTT
v_call: TRBV19; clone_size: many; d_call: NA; j_call: TRBJ2-7; cdr3_length: 15; cdr3_aa: CASHPPAMSSYEQYF; cdr3_nt: TGTGCCAGTCATCCCCCAGCCATGAGCTCCTACGAGCAGTACTTC
v_call: TRBV6-5; clone_size: NA; d_call: NA; j_call: TRBJ1-2; cdr3_length: 15; cdr3_aa: CASSYRRGYGYGYTF; cdr3_nt: TGTGCCAGCAGTTACAGGAGGGGTTACGGCTATGGCTACACCTTC
v_call: TRBV6-6; clone_size: NA; d_call: NA; j_call: TRBJ2-7; cdr3_length: 12; cdr3_aa: CASSPLWEEQYF; cdr3_nt: TGTGCCAGCAGTCCCCTTTGGGAAGAGCAGTACTTC
v_call: TRBV4-2; clone_size: once; d_call: NA; j_call: TRBJ2-7; cdr3_length: 13; cdr3_aa: CASSQGDPYEQYF; cdr3_nt: TGTGCCAGCAGCCAGGGGGACCCCTACGAGCAGTACTTC